Each of the 21 T cell receptor beta chains below was sequenced from the same sample in a study of blood T cell repertoires in COVID-19. Sequenced by immunoSEQ multiplex PCR; TCRdb stores in-frame clones only, minus some. The sample has 35,000 to 40,000 clones, about 74% seen once. Sequencing input: peripheral blood. Receptors were obtained from a man between 70 and 80 years old with COVID-19, enrolled during active disease.

V gene TRBV5-5 combines with J gene TRBJ1-1, with D possibly matching TRBD1 (5 bases). This CDR3 is built from 14 residues. Trimming took 0 bases from V and 7 from J, leaving 13 bases between them. The germline CDR1 and CDR2 sequences are SGHKS and YYEKEE (reference sequence). CDR3 region: CASSLGTYSFEAFF. CDR3 DNA: TGTGCCAGCAGCTTGGGGACATACTCATTTGAAGCTTTCTTT.

A few counts support this clone. The chain couples TRBV30 to TRBJ1-5; D perhaps matches TRBD1 (5 bases). V lost 0 bases to trimming and J lost 2 bases, with 5 bases between them. The germline CDR1 and CDR2 sequences are GTSNPN and SVGIG (reference sequence). The CDR3 covers 13 residues. The CDR3 spells CAWSVQGNQPQHF. CDR3 nucleotides: TGTGCCTGGAGTGTACAGGGCAATCAGCCCCAGCATTTT.

This clone occurred a few times. The chain has TRBV5-4 and TRBJ2-4, with a tentative D call TRBD1 (5 bases). This CDR3 is built from 13 residues. Trimming removed 0 bases from V and 7 bases from J, with 8 bases in between. Germline CDR1 reads SGHNT; CDR2 reads YYREEE (reference sequence). CDR3: CASSLGQWNIQYF. The CDR3, as DNA: TGTGCCAGCAGCTTGGGACAGTGGAACATTCAGTACTTC.

For the CDR3, the DNA is TGCGCCAGCAGCCAAGCCGGGACTAGCGGGAGGGTCGCAGATACGCAGTATTTT. It specifies CASSQAGTSGRVADTQYF. The genes are TRBV4-1 and TRBJ2-3; 16 positions agree with TRBD2. The CDR3 loop spans 18 amino acids. V shed 1 base and J 4 bases; nucleotides not matched to a gene: 5. The germline CDR1 and CDR2 sequences are MGHRA and YSYEKL.

The chain has TRBV19 and TRBJ1-2; no reliable D call. This CDR3 is 13 amino acids long. The germline gives CDR1 LNHDA, CDR2 SQIVND (reference sequence). V lost 0 bases and J 8 bases, leaving 10 bases between the germline ends. DNA of the CDR3: TGTGCCAGTAGTATAGATCTGGGAGGAGGCTACACCTTC. This codes for CASSIDLGGGYTF.

The genes are TRBV28 and TRBJ1-2, with 8 bases aligning to TRBD1. Germline lookup yields CDR1 MDHEN and CDR2 SYDVKM. There are 18 residues in the CDR3. Trimming took 4 bases from V and 4 from J; bases not matched to a gene: 17. This CDR3 reads CASSSTRQPQGVIYGYTF. In nucleotides, the CDR3 is TGTGCCAGCAGTTCAACCCGTCAACCACAGGGGGTTATCTATGGCTACACCTTC.

This clone showed up just a few times. This chain connects TRBV18 to TRBJ2-1, with 12 bases matching TRBD1. The CDR3 sequence is 18 residues long. The ends lost 3 bases at V and 6 bases at J; junction bases unmatched: 12. The germline gives CDR1 KGHSH, CDR2 LQKENI. The CDR3 nucleotides read TGTGCCAGCTCACCCGGGACAGGGGGCCTGATTAGGGGCAATGAGCAGTTCTTC. Protein: CASSPGTGGLIRGNEQFF.

This chain links TRBV2 with TRBJ1-5; D call uncertain. This CDR3 is built from 13 residues. V was trimmed by 8 bases and J by 0 bases, leaving 8 bases between them. From germline, CDR1 is SNHLY and CDR2 FYNNEI. In nucleotides, the CDR3 is TGTGCCAGCGGACTTAATAGCAATCAGCCCCAGCATTTT. Its translation is CASGLNSNQPQHF.

The chain couples TRBV10-1 to TRBJ2-4; D is possibly TRBD2 (5 bases). V lost 2 bases and J 0 bases, leaving 5 bases between the germline ends. The CDR3 is 14 residues long. The germline V gene encodes CDR1 WNHNN and CDR2 SYGVQD (reference sequence). In nucleotides, the CDR3 is TGCGCCAGCAGTGAGGCGGGAGCCAAAAACATTCAGTACTTC. This gives the protein CASSEAGAKNIQYF.

The chain couples TRBV27 to TRBJ1-2; 7 bases fit TRBD1. Germline CDR1 reads MNHEY; CDR2 reads SMNVEV (reference sequence). The CDR3 contains 15 residues. The junction had 5 bases not matched to a gene; V was cut back by 4 bases and J by 0 bases. CDR3 in amino acids: CASSSGTAPNYGYTF. CDR3 DNA sequence: TGTGCCAGCAGTTCCGGGACAGCTCCTAACTATGGCTACACCTTC.

The V gene is TRBV19, the J gene TRBJ2-1, with 7 bases identical to TRBD2. The CDR3 is made up of 15 amino acids. V lost 2 bases and J lost 9; bases outside the gene matches: 10. The V gene's germline CDR1 is LNHDA and CDR2 SQIVND (reference sequence). CDR3 nucleotides: TGTGCCAGTAGTATACCCTACGCTGGGGGGGGTGAGCAGTTCTTC. Residues: CASSIPYAGGGEQFF.

The gene calls are TRBV18 and TRBJ1-1; D remains ambiguous. Trimming removed 2 bases from V and 7 bases from J, with 8 bases in between. Germline values: CDR1 KGHSH, CDR2 LQKENI. This CDR3 is 12 amino acids long. This chain's CDR3 is CASSPRENEAFF. CDR3 nucleotides: TGTGCCAGCTCACCAAGGGAGAATGAAGCTTTCTTT.

The gene calls are TRBV7-7 and TRBJ2-1; TRBD2 aligns across 10 bases. Looked up from germline, CDR1 is SSHAT and CDR2 is FNYEAQ (reference sequence). Trimming at V came to 5 bases and at J to 1 base, leaving 2 bases not matched to a gene. The CDR3 is 15 residues long. The CDR3 DNA is TGTGCCAGCAGCCCTAGCGGGAGTTCCTACAATGAGCAGTTCTTC. It translates to CASSPSGSSYNEQFF.

The chain combines TRBV5-1 with TRBJ2-3; 8 nucleotides line up with TRBD2. Per germline, CDR1 SGHRS and CDR2 YFSETQ. The V gene end was trimmed by 3 bases and the J gene end by 0 bases; junction bases not matched to a gene: 6. This CDR3 contains 16 residues. CDR3 DNA: TGCGCCAGCAGCTCCCCAGCGGGGGCAAGCACAGATACGCAGTATTTT. Translating gives CASSSPAGASTDTQYF.

The chain joins TRBV11-3 to TRBJ1-6; D gene unclear. CDR3 size: 13 residues. Looked up from germline, CDR1 is SGHNT and CDR2 is YENEEA. The V and J ends lost 0 bases and 7 bases respectively, with 4 bases between them. The CDR3 reads CASSLDQNSPLHF. As DNA, the CDR3 is TGTGCCAGCAGCTTAGATCAAAATTCACCCCTCCACTTT.

The chain couples TRBV7-2 to TRBJ1-1; D is ambiguous. The germline gives CDR1 SGHTA, CDR2 FQGNSA. Trimming stripped 7 bases from V and 8 bases from J, with 14 bases between. The CDR3 consists of 12 residues. The CDR3 sequence: CASTPGWKEAFF. As DNA, the CDR3 is TGTGCCAGCACCCCGGGATGGAAAGAAGCTTTCTTT.

The sample holds a few counts of this clone. The chain is built from TRBV9 and TRBJ2-5, with 8 bases matching TRBD1. Germline V gene data show CDR1 as SGDLS and CDR2 as YYNGEE. V shed 0 bases, J shed 4 bases, and the junction held 8 bases outside the gene matches. The CDR3 runs 16 residues. CDR3 residues: CASSVEGGDRRETQYF. The CDR3 DNA sequence: TGTGCCAGCAGCGTAGAGGGTGGGGACAGGCGAGAGACCCAGTACTTC.

This chain connects TRBV5-1 to TRBJ2-7; a possible D gene is TRBD2 (6 bases). The germline gives CDR1 SGHRS, CDR2 YFSETQ. There are 10 residues in the CDR3. V was trimmed by 1 base and J by 11 bases, leaving 7 bases between them. The CDR3 sequence is CASSLWEEYF. CDR3 bases: TGCGCCAGCAGCTTGTGGGAGGAGTACTTC.

The rearrangement uses TRBV28 and TRBJ1-1, with 7 bases aligning to TRBD1. The CDR3 spans 13 residues. In germline, CDR1 is MDHEN, CDR2 SYDVKM. V dropped 8 bases and J dropped 9; count of bases not matched to a gene: 12. CDR3 amino acids: CASSQPQGFKAFF. In DNA form, the CDR3 reads TGTGCCAGCTCCCAGCCACAGGGGTTTAAAGCTTTCTTT. The whole variable domain, remainder taken from reference TRBV28 and TRBJ1-1, is DVKVTQSSRYLVKRTGEKVFLECVQDMDHENMFWYRQDPGLGLRLIYFSYDVKMKEKGDIPEGYSVSREKKERFSLILESASTNQTSMYLCASSQPQGFKAFFGQGTRLTVV.

The chain carries TRBV5-1 and TRBJ1-4, with TRBD1 matching 7 bases. V was clipped by 4 bases and J by 8 bases; unmatched bases: 8. Germline CDR1 and CDR2: SGHRS and YFSETQ. CDR3 length: 14 residues. CDR3 DNA: TGCGCCAGCAGCCGGGACAGCCCCGCGGAAAAACTGTTTTTT. Encoded protein: CASSRDSPAEKLFF.

This clone was counted a few times. The V call is TRBV2, the J call TRBJ2-2; TRBD2 matches at 7 bases. CDR1 SNHLY and CDR2 FYNNEI come from the germline V gene. This CDR3 comprises 15 residues. The V gene end was trimmed by 10 bases and the J gene end by 4 bases; junction bases not matched to a gene: 12. CDR3 in amino acids: CATIPGTKGTGELFF. The CDR3 DNA reads as TGTGCCACTATTCCCGGGACTAAGGGCACCGGGGAGCTGTTTTTT.